A selection of T cell receptor beta chains follows, all from one sample in a study of control samples from healthy donors and cancer patients. Produced via immunoSEQ multiplex PCR; TCRdb's table is partial and in-frame only. The profile covers around 110,000 clones, with around 89% appearing a single time and around 1.1% taken by the ten largest. The sample comprised PBMCs. The receptors shown here come from a woman between 45 and 60 years old with colorectal cancer. CDR3s include the opening cysteine and the closing phenylalanine or tryptophan. The D gene is left open where the match is weak. Some rows have no size entry. The others give once, few or many, or a class for an expanded clone.

TRBJ2-1	-	TRBV19	-	CASTTWGQGNEQFF	TGTGCCAGTACTACCTGGGGGCAGGGCAATGAGCAGTTCTTC
TRBJ2-5	-	TRBV6-2/TRBV6-3	-	CASSGMETQYF	TGTGCCAGCAGTGGGATGGAGACCCAGTACTTC
TRBJ1-2	once	TRBV19	-	CASSLPRGSFYGYTF	TGTGCCAGTAGCTTGCCCCGGGGTTCTTTCTATGGCTACACCTTC
TRBJ1-6	-	TRBV18	TRBD1	CASSDYRRDRDSPLHF	TGTGCCAGCTCAGACTACCGCCGGGACAGGGATTCACCCCTCCACTTT
TRBJ1-2	-	TRBV5-1	-	CASSPGGPLGYGYTF	TGCGCCAGCAGCCCAGGTGGTCCATTAGGCTACGGCTACACCTTC
TRBJ2-2	once	TRBV12-3/TRBV12-4	-	CASSQLGPGELFF	TGTGCCAGCAGCCAACTCGGTCCCGGGGAGCTGTTTTTT
TRBJ1-1	-	TRBV5-4	-	CASSWMGIEAFF	TGTGCCAGCAGCTGGATGGGAATTGAAGCTTTCTTT
TRBJ1-1	-	TRBV19	TRBD1	CASSMNRGRTEAFF	TGTGCCAGTAGTATGAACAGGGGTCGGACTGAAGCTTTCTTT
TRBJ1-1	-	TRBV14	-	CASSLWGRVISGTEAFF	TGTGCCAGCAGCCTATGGGGCAGGGTAATCTCTGGCACTGAAGCTTTCTTT
TRBJ2-7	-	TRBV18	-	CASSLQGVAYEQYF	TGTGCCAGCTCACTACAGGGAGTTGCTTACGAGCAGTACTTC
TRBJ2-7	-	TRBV10-3	-	CAIRGEGYEQYF	TGTGCCATCAGGGGGGAAGGCTACGAGCAGTACTTC
TRBJ2-3	-	TRBV2	TRBD2	CASRLGLAGWIDTQYF	TGTGCCAGCAGACTGGGACTAGCGGGGTGGATAGATACGCAGTATTTT
TRBJ2-4	-	TRBV19	TRBD2	CASSILRSGGVKNIQYF	TGTGCCAGTAGTATTCTCCGGAGCGGGGGGGTAAAAAACATTCAGTACTTC
TRBJ2-3	once	TRBV25-1	TRBD2	CASAGFAGGTDTQYF	TGTGCCAGCGCGGGCTTCGCGGGGGGCACAGATACGCAGTATTTT
TRBJ1-1	-	TRBV5-1	-	CASSYPGNRMNTEAFF	TGCGCCAGCAGTTACCCGGGCAACAGAATGAACACTGAAGCTTTCTTT
TRBJ2-7	-	TRBV7-9	-	CASSPRNRRRYEQYF	TGTGCCAGCAGCCCACGGAACAGGAGACGCTACGAGCAGTACTTC
TRBJ2-5	once	TRBV7-3	-	CASSLTKETQYF	TGTGCCAGCAGCTTAACGAAAGAGACCCAGTACTTC
TRBJ2-1	once	TRBV4-2	TRBD2	CASSRIAGVGGEQFF	TGTGCCAGCAGCCGAATAGCGGGAGTAGGAGGTGAGCAGTTCTTC
TRBJ1-3	-	TRBV9	-	CASSVLPTQYSGNTIYF	TGTGCCAGCAGCGTATTGCCGACACAATACTCTGGAAACACCATATATTTT
TRBJ2-4	-	TRBV27	TRBD2	CASKRGGGGIQYF	TGTGCCAGCAAGCGGGGTGGGGGGGGCATTCAGTACTTC
TRBJ1-1	-	TRBV7-3	-	CASSLPQGRKNTEAFF	TGTGCCAGCAGCTTACCCCAGGGCAGAAAGAACACTGAAGCTTTCTTT
TRBJ1-2	-	TRBV21-1	-	CASSPTGYGYTF	TGTGCCAGCAGCCCAACAGGGTATGGCTACACCTTC
TRBJ2-5	-	TRBV5-1	-	CASSLEGYQETQYF	TGCGCCAGCAGCTTGGAGGGGTACCAAGAGACCCAGTACTTC
TRBJ1-1	-	TRBV11-2	-	CASSLDQSNTEAFF	TGTGCCAGCAGCTTAGATCAGAGTAACACTGAAGCTTTCTTT
TRBJ1-5	-	TRBV25-1	-	CASSGSTSYQPQHF	TGTGCCAGCAGTGGATCGACCTCATATCAGCCCCAGCATTTT
TRBJ2-3	-	TRBV28	-	CASSPIVGTDTQYF	TGTGCCAGCAGCCCAATAGTCGGGACAGATACGCAGTATTTT
TRBJ2-1	-	TRBV5-1	TRBD2	CASSLVSTSEYNEQFF	TGCGCCAGCAGCTTGGTATCGACTAGCGAATACAATGAGCAGTTCTTC
TRBJ2-3	-	TRBV29-1	-	CSVAPPTDTQYF	TGCAGCGTTGCCCCCCCTACAGATACGCAGTATTTT
TRBJ2-7	-	TRBV4-1	-	CASSPTLGPAGYF	TGCGCCAGCAGCCCCACCCTAGGACCGGCGGGGTACTTC
TRBJ2-2	-	TRBV9	-	CASSGYRGQSASGSYTGELFF	TGTGCCAGCAGCGGTTACAGGGGGCAATCGGCTAGCGGGTCCTACACCGGGGAGCTGTTTTTT
TRBJ1-1	-	TRBV28	TRBD1	CASSDPRQGIRPEAFF	TGTGCCAGCAGTGATCCTCGACAGGGGATACGGCCTGAAGCTTTCTTT
TRBJ2-2	-	TRBV19	TRBD1	CASTRFPGQGNTGELFF	TGTGCCAGTACAAGGTTCCCGGGACAGGGGAACACCGGGGAGCTGTTTTTT
TRBJ1-4	-	TRBV2	-	CASSYNEKLFF	TGTGCCAGCAGTTATAATGAAAAACTGTTTTTT
TRBJ2-5	-	TRBV28	-	CASSEGTTFKETQYF	TGTGCCAGCAGTGAGGGCACCACCTTTAAGGAGACCCAGTACTTC
TRBJ2-5	-	TRBV29-1	TRBD2	CSVRTSGRLRETQYF	TGCAGCGTGCGGACTAGCGGGAGGCTCCGGGAGACCCAGTACTTC
TRBJ2-5	-	TRBV7-2	TRBD2	CASSRWPSGGAETQYF	TGTGCCAGCAGTCGCTGGCCTAGCGGGGGGGCCGAGACCCAGTACTTC
TRBJ2-1	-	TRBV28	-	CASSLQWDPPHEQFF	TGTGCCAGCAGTTTACAATGGGACCCGCCCCATGAGCAGTTCTTC
TRBJ2-7	-	TRBV19	-	CASSPRTDSYEQYF	TGTGCCAGTAGTCCACGGACAGACTCCTACGAGCAGTACTTC
TRBJ2-1	-	TRBV10-3	TRBD1	CAINRGTGAYNEQFF	TGTGCCATCAATAGGGGGACAGGGGCCTACAATGAGCAGTTCTTC